Listed here are 16 T cell receptor beta chains from one sample, sequenced in a study of T cell changes during pregnancy in multiple sclerosis (dated by TCRdb to the late 2010s). Preparation of the library involved the immunoSEQ multiplex PCR assay. TCRdb carries this immuneACCESS record with in-frame sequences only. Its versions omit some clonotypes, under half of them owing to an unresolved V gene in the studies checked, with the rest unexplained. The sample includes 88,000 or so clones, with 90% to 95% observed a single time. 1.4% to 1.5% of the sample is held by the ten biggest clonotypes. The sample in question was peripheral blood, obtained before pregnancy. The receptors come from a female donor with multiple sclerosis, enrolled in a pregnancy study.

The genes are TRBV7-9 and TRBJ2-7; tentatively, D is TRBD1 (6 bases). Germline-derived CDR1 and CDR2 are SEHNR and FQNEAQ (reference sequence). The length of the CDR3 is 17 residues. The V gene lost 5 bases and the J gene lost 0 bases, with 20 bases spanning the gap. CDR3 bases: TGTGCCAGCAGCCAAACGCCGGGACACAGAGCCTCCTACGAGCAGTACTTC. This gives the protein CASSQTPGHRASYEQYF.

The chain uses TRBV7-8 and TRBJ1-5; TRBD1 is a possible D gene (5 bases). The V gene's germline CDR1 is SGHVS and CDR2 FQNEAQ. The CDR3 contains 13 residues. V was pared by 5 bases and J by 3 bases, with 8 bases between. The CDR3 DNA sequence: TGTGCCAGCAGCCGACAGTCCAATCAGCCCCAGCATTTT. Protein sequence: CASSRQSNQPQHF.

V gene TRBV10-1 combines with J gene TRBJ2-1; 15 nucleotides line up with TRBD2. Germline-derived CDR1 and CDR2 are WNHNN and SYGVQD (reference sequence). CDR3 length equals 18 residues. The ends lost 6 bases at V and 4 bases at J; junction bases unmatched: 10. CDR3 sequence (DNA): TGCGCCAGCAGCGTTGGACTAGCGGGGGGGCTTGGATACAATGAGCAGTTCTTC. Translated: CASSVGLAGGLGYNEQFF.

The V call is TRBV7-2, the J call TRBJ1-1; D ambiguous. The CDR3 totals 13 residues. Between the trimmed V and J ends, which lost 2 bases and 2 bases, there was a span of 6 bases. Germline CDR1 is SGHTA and CDR2 is FQGNSA. As DNA, the CDR3 is TGTGCCAGCAGCTTAACATTTAACACTGAAGCTTTCTTT. Protein sequence: CASSLTFNTEAFF.

V and J are TRBV27 and TRBJ1-4; D is uncertain. Trimming shortened V by 6 bases and J by 4 bases, and 3 bases separated the two germline ends. Germline assignment: CDR1 MNHEY and CDR2 SMNVEV (reference sequence). The CDR3 has 11 amino acids. CDR3 in amino acids: CASSNNEKLFF. CDR3 bases: TGTGCCAGCAGCAATAATGAAAAACTGTTTTTT.

This clone has only a few counts. J is TRBJ1-1 and V is TRBV29-1; D unclear. CDR1 SQVTM and CDR2 ANQGSEA come from the germline V gene. The CDR3 covers 14 residues. The germline V and J ends were trimmed by 6 bases and 5 bases, with 19 bases remaining between them. The CDR3 nucleotides read TGCAGCGTGACCGGGTTAGAGGGTTGGACTGAAGCTTTCTTT. It translates to CSVTGLEGWTEAFF.

The genes are TRBV6-5 and TRBJ1-2, with D possibly TRBD1 on 6 matching bases. The CDR3 is 15 amino acids. The V gene's germline CDR1 is MNHEY and CDR2 SVGAGI. Deletions cut 2 bases from V and 6 bases from J, with 16 bases between. In DNA form, the CDR3 reads TGTGCCAGCAGTTACAGGCAGGGGAGGGTCGATGGCTACACCTTC. This sequence encodes CASSYRQGRVDGYTF.

J is TRBJ1-2 and V is TRBV11-2, with 9 positions matching TRBD1. Germline loops: CDR1 SGHAT, CDR2 FQNNGV. J was trimmed by 11 bases and V by 4 bases; bases with no gene match: 11. This CDR3 has 14 residues. The CDR3 DNA sequence: TGTGCCAGCAGCTCCTGGGGACAGGGTTTAATGTACACCTTC. Residues: CASSSWGQGLMYTF.

This rearrangement joins TRBV7-8 to TRBJ2-7; possibly TRBD1 for D (6 bases). The CDR3 sequence is 16 residues long. Germline loops: CDR1 SGHVS, CDR2 FQNEAQ. Trimming removed 0 bases from V and 12 bases from J, with 24 bases in between. The CDR3 sequence: CASSLAGWQGSMVWYF. CDR3 in DNA: TGTGCCAGCAGCTTAGCGGGGTGGCAGGGGAGTATGGTTTGGTACTTC.

The chain joins TRBV18 to TRBJ1-5; 7 nucleotides align to TRBD1. Germline CDR1 is KGHSH and CDR2 is LQKENI. CDR3 length: 13 amino acids. Unmatched junction bases numbered 2, after V lost 5 bases and J lost 4 bases. The CDR3 coding sequence is TGTGCCAGCTCAAAGGACAGGAATCAGCCCCAGCATTTT. Translation gives CASSKDRNQPQHF.

V is TRBV5-8 and J is TRBJ1-5; unclear D gene. The CDR3 is 14 amino acids. V was pared by 4 bases and J by 3 bases, with 11 bases between. The germline V gene encodes CDR1 SGHTS and CDR2 YDEGEE. In DNA, the CDR3 is TGTGCCAGCAGCCCTGACATATTCAATCAGCCCCAGCATTTT. Its protein is CASSPDIFNQPQHF.

V and J are TRBV9 and TRBJ2-1, with 12 bases identical to TRBD2. There are 17 residues in the CDR3. The germline CDR1 and CDR2 sequences are SGDLS and YYNGEE. With V trimmed by 4 bases and J by 0 bases, 5 bases remained unmatched. In DNA form, the CDR3 reads TGTGCCAGCAGCCCGGGACTAGCGGGCTCCTCCTACAATGAGCAGTTCTTC. Protein sequence: CASSPGLAGSSYNEQFF.

The rearrangement joins TRBV9 to TRBJ1-4, with 10 bases matching TRBD1. After removal of 0 bases from V and 5 bases from J, the junction contained 1 base not matched to a gene. The length of the CDR3 is 15 residues. Germline V gene sequence: CDR1 SGDLS, CDR2 YYNGEE. CDR3 sequence reads: CASSVEGQGNEKLFF. As DNA, the CDR3 is TGTGCCAGCAGCGTAGAGGGACAGGGGAATGAAAAACTGTTTTTT.

The genes are TRBV5-1 and TRBJ1-1; 8 bases are a match to TRBD1. This CDR3 contains 15 residues. Germline V gene lookup returns CDR1 SGHRS and CDR2 YFSETQ. With V trimmed by 1 base and J by 1 base, 3 bases remained unmatched. The CDR3 DNA sequence: TGCGCCAGCAGCTTGCCGGGACAGGCGAACACTGAAGCTTTCTTT. It specifies CASSLPGQANTEAFF.

The CDR3: CASSEALGTGYSYEQYF. The DNA for the CDR3 is TGTGCCAGCAGTGAAGCGCTCGGGACAGGGTATTCGTACGAGCAGTACTTC. The gene calls are TRBV6-1 and TRBJ2-7; 9 bases match TRBD1. There are 17 residues in the CDR3. The trim removed 0 bases at V and 4 bases at J, leaving 10 bases unmatched. The germline V gene encodes CDR1 MNHNS and CDR2 SASEGT.

The CDR3 DNA reads as TGTGCCAGCAGTGTCTTGCGGGGGGGTAATGAGCAGTTCTTC. Translated: CASSVLRGGNEQFF. The rearrangement links TRBV6-1 to TRBJ2-1; 9 bases agree with TRBD2. The CDR3 length is 14 residues. J gave up 7 bases and V 4 bases, and 5 bases lay outside the gene matches. CDR1 is MNHNS and CDR2 is SASEGT in the germline V gene.